This TCR beta chain stems from a study of T cell responses to AZD1222 COVID-19 vaccine. The repertoire was sequenced with immunoSEQ multiplex PCR; TCRdb's copy has only in-frame clones and lacks some. The sample contains 100,000 to 150,000 clones, about 89% of which appear only once. Points from the study as a whole: No repertoire was sampled before or during the peak T cell response, only after it.

The CDR3 covers 13 residues. V lost 7 bases to trimming and J lost 2 bases, with 11 bases between them. CDR1 and CDR2 from the germline V gene are SGHRS and YFSETQ. Of note for this clone: Its antigen is unknown.

The sequence derives from an adult in good health. The material sequenced was peripheral blood, taken on day 0 of AZD1222 vaccination. The V and J genes are TRBV5-1 and TRBJ2-3; D is perhaps TRBD1 (5 bases). The CDR3 here is CASHQQATDTQYF. The CDR3 nucleotides read TGCGCCAGCCACCAACAGGCCACAGATACGCAGTATTTT. Full variable domain (missing parts from reference TRBV5-1 and TRBJ2-3): KAGVTQTPRYLIKTRGQQVTLSCSPISGHRSVSWYQQTPGQGLQFLFEYFSETQRNKGNFPGRFSGRQFSNSRSEMNVSTLELGDSALYLCASHQQATDTQYFGPGTRLTVL.